A single sample is the source of the 31 T cell receptor beta chains below, sequenced in a study of T-cell reconstitution after alpha-beta-depleted transplantation in children. Unique molecular identifiers were used to barcode this TCRbeta library. TCRdb redid the calling of the PCR reads with MiXCR, one entry per CDR3 protein. The table includes approximately 97,000 distinct CDR3 sequences, around 6% detected once. The sample here was PBMCs, mostly from graft donor cells, taken 60 days after TCRalphabeta/CD19-depleted stem cell transplant. The receptors here all came from a female patient aged 2-9 years who had a stem cell transplant for Fanconi anemia, so the T cells may come from the graft donor.

This clonotype has a count of ten or more. The chain links TRBV21-1 to TRBJ2-4; TRBD2 is the table's D call and was not checked against the DNA. TRBV21-1 is termed a pseudogene. CDR3 size: 20 residues. CDR3 in amino acids: CASSNSQPGTSGTAKNIQYF. CDR3 nucleotide sequence: TGTGCCAGCAGCAATTCTCAGCCCGGGACTAGCGGGACTGCCAAAAACATTCAGTACTTC.

This clonotype was recorded many times. The rearrangement uses TRBV5-1 and TRBJ2-7; D tentatively reads TRBD1 or TRBD2 (5 bases each). The CDR3 length is 15 residues. The ends were cut back, 0 bases at V and 0 bases at J, with 10 bases in the middle. Looked up from germline, CDR1 is SGHRS and CDR2 is YFSETQ. CDR3 region: CASSLGGRYSYEQYF. CDR3 nucleotides: TGCGCCAGCAGCTTGGGGGGACGGTACTCCTACGAGCAGTACTTC. Full variable domain (rest looked up from reference TRBV5-1 and TRBJ2-7): KAGVTQTPRYLIKTRGQQVTLSCSPISGHRSVSWYQQTPGQGLQFLFEYFSETQRNKGNFPGRFSGRQFSNSRSEMNVSTLELGDSALYLCASSLGGRYSYEQYFGPGTRLTVT.

This clonotype was seen at least ten times. The rearrangement uses TRBV11-2 and TRBJ2-5, with 8 bases lining up with TRBD2. Per the germline V gene, CDR1 is SGHAT and CDR2 is FQNNGV. V dropped 1 base and J dropped 5; count of bases not matched to a gene: 6. CDR3 size: 15 residues. CDR3 loop: CASSLAGGAGETQYF. DNA for the CDR3: TGTGCCAGCAGCTTAGCCGGGGGGGCCGGGGAGACCCAGTACTTC.

The table lists this clonotype with many counts. J is TRBJ2-3 and V is TRBV2; possibly TRBD1 or TRBD2 for D (5 bases each). The CDR3 has 14 residues. V was clipped by 8 bases and J by 1 base, with 13 bases between them. CDR1 and CDR2 from the germline V gene are SNHLY and FYNNEI. CDR3 protein: CASSGAGGTDTQYF. In DNA, the CDR3 is TGTGCCAGCTCTGGGGCCGGGGGCACAGATACGCAGTATTTT.

This clonotype was recorded at least ten times. The V and J genes are TRBV2 and TRBJ2-1, with D unresolved. V lost 5 bases to trimming and J lost 0 bases, with 14 bases between them. CDR3 size: 16 residues. Germline assignment: CDR1 SNHLY and CDR2 FYNNEI. The CDR3 DNA reads TGTGCCAGCAGTCCGTGGTGGGTAAGCTCCTACAATGAGCAGTTCTTC. Translating gives CASSPWWVSSYNEQFF.

The table lists this clonotype with many counts. The rearrangement links TRBV29-1 to TRBJ1-1; 9 bases align to TRBD1. Germline V gives CDR1 SQVTM, CDR2 ANQGSEA. Germline trimming cut 6 bases from V and 11 bases from J; bases unmatched to any gene: 7. The CDR3 totals 11 residues. The CDR3 bases are TGCAGCGTCCCGGACAGGGGACGGGCTTTCTTT. It codes for CSVPDRGRAFF.

This clonotype occurred many times. This CDR3 is CATSDLLAADYNEQFF. The CDR3 DNA sequence: TGTGCCACCAGTGATTTACTAGCGGCAGATTACAATGAGCAGTTCTTC. The V and J genes are TRBV24-1 and TRBJ2-1; 8 nucleotides match TRBD2. This CDR3 region has 16 residues. Germline loops: CDR1 KGHDR, CDR2 SFDVKD. The junction had 5 bases not matched to a gene; V was cut back by 1 base and J by 4 bases.

Many counts were recorded for this clonotype. The chain employs TRBV15 and TRBJ1-1; no definite D call. Per the germline V gene, CDR1 is LNHNV and CDR2 is YYDKDF (reference sequence). The V end lost 2 bases, the J end lost 1 base, and 8 bases lay between the germline ends. The CDR3 loop spans 14 amino acids. CDR3 sequence reads: CATSRTTRNTEAFF. For the CDR3, the DNA is TGTGCCACCAGCAGAACGACCCGGAACACTGAAGCTTTCTTT.

Worth noting for this clonotype: A clone one base away is much larger, so this may be a read error. The gene calls are TRBV7-2 and TRBJ2-7, with 7 bases identical to TRBD2. The CDR3 has 15 residues. Germline trimming cut 2 bases from V and 6 bases from J; bases unmatched to any gene: 10. From germline, CDR1 is SGHTA and CDR2 FQGNSA. Written as DNA, the CDR3 is TGTGCCAGCAGCTTATGGTTCAGGGAGGGCTGCGAGCAGTACTTC. Its protein product is CASSLWFREGCEQYF.

In this sample, this clonotype turned up a few times. This chain uses TRBV20-1 with TRBJ1-5; D is uncertain. V lost 1 base, J lost 1 base, and 11 bases lay in between. The V gene's germline CDR1 is DFQATT and CDR2 SNEGSKA (reference sequence). The CDR3 loop spans 15 amino acids. In DNA, the CDR3 is TGCAGTGCTAGAGCTCTCCCTGTGAGCAATCAGCCCCAGCATTTT. Protein product: CSARALPVSNQPQHF.

Only a few counts were recorded for this clonotype. V and J are TRBV11-1 and TRBJ2-2, with 11 bases aligning to TRBD1. V dropped 3 bases and J dropped 7; count of bases not matched to a gene: 4. Germline-derived CDR1 and CDR2 are SGHAT and FQDESV (reference sequence). This CDR3 has 15 amino acids. The CDR3 loop reads CASSFRTGGYGELFF. The CDR3 DNA follows: TGTGCCAGCAGCTTCCGGACAGGGGGCTACGGGGAGCTGTTTTTT.

There are a few counts of this clonotype. The chain uses TRBV7-8 and TRBJ2-1; D unresolved. The germline V and J ends were trimmed by 0 bases and 8 bases, with 14 bases remaining between them. Germline assignment: CDR1 SGHVS and CDR2 FQNEAQ. CDR3 size: 15 residues. The CDR3 sequence: CASSLALEGRDEQFF. The CDR3 DNA follows: TGTGCCAGCAGCTTAGCGCTTGAAGGAAGGGATGAGCAGTTCTTC.

This clonotype was counted ten times or more. The chain joins TRBV7-2 to TRBJ2-1; TRBD1 matches at 8 bases. Germline values: CDR1 SGHTA, CDR2 FQGNSA. V gave up 4 bases and J gave up 1 base; unmatched junction bases: 3. This CDR3 is built from 15 residues. The CDR3 DNA reads as TGTGCCAGCAGCTACGACAGGGGTTCCTACAATGAGCAGTTCTTC. Encoded protein: CASSYDRGSYNEQFF.

This clonotype was counted many times. The chain has TRBV15 and TRBJ2-7, with 8 bases that match TRBD1. This CDR3 spans 15 amino acids. Germline CDR1 reads LNHNV; CDR2 reads YYDKDF (reference sequence). The J segment lost 10 bases and the V segment lost 0 bases, leaving 11 bases of the junction unmatched. CDR3 residues: CATSREDRVVREQYF. CDR3 bases: TGTGCCACCAGCAGAGAGGACAGGGTGGTAAGGGAACAGTACTTC.

Many counts were recorded for this clonotype. This chain links TRBV5-1 with TRBJ2-1; possible D gene TRBD2, 6 bases. Germline assignment: CDR1 SGHRS and CDR2 YFSETQ. This CDR3 is 15 amino acids long. V lost 6 bases and J 0 bases, leaving 13 bases between the germline ends. The CDR3: CASNMDGSSYNEQFF. The CDR3 region has the DNA TGCGCCAGCAACATGGACGGGAGCTCCTACAATGAGCAGTTCTTC. The whole variable domain, filled in from reference TRBV5-1 and TRBJ2-1, reads KAGVTQTPRYLIKTRGQQVTLSCSPISGHRSVSWYQQTPGQGLQFLFEYFSETQRNKGNFPGRFSGRQFSNSRSEMNVSTLELGDSALYLCASNMDGSSYNEQFFGPGTRLTVL.

A few counts support this clonotype. The chain couples TRBV4-3 to TRBJ2-1; D unresolved. V was trimmed by 3 bases and J by 1 base, leaving 7 bases between them. CDR1 is LGHNA, CDR2 YSLEER, per germline. This CDR3 is 14 amino acids long. This CDR3 reads CASSQPLSYNEQFF. The CDR3 DNA reads TGCGCCAGCAGCCAGCCGTTGTCCTACAATGAGCAGTTCTTC.

This clonotype occurred many times. The chain recombines TRBV25-1 with TRBJ2-1; perhaps D is TRBD1 or TRBD2 (6 bases each). Trimming removed 0 bases at V and 5 bases at J, with 11 bases between. Germline V gives CDR1 MGHDK, CDR2 SYGVNS. CDR3 length: 15 residues. This chain's CDR3 is CASSEYEGGNNEQFF. CDR3 sequence (DNA): TGTGCCAGCAGTGAATATGAGGGGGGTAACAATGAGCAGTTCTTC. Looking up the rest from reference TRBV25-1 and TRBJ2-1 gives the full variable domain: EADIYQTPRYLVIGTGKKITLECSQTMGHDKMYWYQQDPGMELHLIHYSYGVNSTEKGDLSSESTVSRIRTEHFPLTLESARPSHTSQYLCASSEYEGGNNEQFFGPGTRLTVL.

This clonotype came up many times. The chain has TRBV3-1 and TRBJ1-1; a possible D gene is TRBD1 (5 bases). The V end was cut by 1 base, the J end by 3 bases, with 9 bases between. Germline CDR1 reads LGHDT; CDR2 reads YNNKEL (reference sequence). This CDR3 comprises 14 residues. CDR3 DNA sequence: TGTGCCAGCAGCCAAGGGGACCTGGACACTGAAGCTTTCTTT. The encoded protein is CASSQGDLDTEAFF.

This clonotype occurred many times. The rearrangement joins TRBV6-5 to TRBJ1-2; perhaps TRBD1 as D (6 bases). Germline V lookup: CDR1 MNHEY, CDR2 SVGAGI. The CDR3 is made up of 13 amino acids. The V and J ends lost 7 bases and 2 bases respectively, with 11 bases between them. The chain's CDR3 is CASTRTENYGYTF. Here the CDR3 DNA reads TGTGCCAGCACCCGGACAGAGAACTATGGCTACACCTTC.

This clonotype was counted a few times. The chain has TRBV14 and TRBJ2-1, with 9 bases fitting TRBD1. Germline trimming cut 0 bases from V and 6 bases from J; bases unmatched to any gene: 12. CDR1 and CDR2 from the germline V gene are SGHDN and FVKESK. The CDR3 consists of 18 residues. Here the CDR3 DNA reads TGTGCCAGCAGCCAAGATTATCCGGGACAGGGCGCTTTCAATGAGCAGTTCTTC. Its protein is CASSQDYPGQGAFNEQFF.

At least ten counts were recorded for this clonotype. The chain carries TRBV30 and TRBJ2-3; D is unclear. The CDR3 totals 14 residues. Looked up from germline, CDR1 is GTSNPN and CDR2 is SVGIG (reference sequence). V was trimmed by 5 bases and J by 1 base, leaving 13 bases between them. CDR3 sequence reads: CAWSLVIGTDTQYF. CDR3 in DNA: TGTGCCTGGTCCCTAGTTATTGGCACAGATACGCAGTATTTT.

In its sample, this clonotype was seen many times. The CDR3 reads CASSLFRGLEQYF. CDR3 coding DNA: TGTGCCAGCAGTTTGTTCAGGGGGCTCGAGCAGTACTTC. The rearrangement links TRBV28 to TRBJ2-7; 8 bases are a match to TRBD1. The CDR3 is made up of 13 amino acids. Germline lookup yields CDR1 MDHEN and CDR2 SYDVKM. V dropped 3 bases and J dropped 6; count of bases not matched to a gene: 4.

This clonotype was recorded a few times. This chain joins TRBV5-1 and TRBJ2-2; TRBD2 matches 13 bases. V was pared by 3 bases and J by 5 bases, with 7 bases of the junction left unmatched. CDR1 and CDR2 (germline): SGHRS, YFSETQ. The CDR3 length is 17 residues. CDR3 loop: CASSYRTSGSETGELFF. CDR3 sequence (DNA): TGCGCCAGCAGCTACCGGACTAGCGGGAGTGAGACCGGGGAGCTGTTTTTT.

This clonotype was seen at least ten times. The J gene is TRBJ2-7, the V gene TRBV28, with 7 bases aligning to TRBD1. The CDR3 is 14 residues long. With V trimmed by 8 bases and J by 1 base, 8 bases remained unmatched. CDR1 MDHEN and CDR2 SYDVKM come from the germline V gene. CDR3 residues: CASAFRDRSYEQYF. The CDR3 region has the DNA TGTGCCAGCGCCTTCCGGGACAGATCCTACGAGCAGTACTTC.

Turning to this clonotype: This clone may be a read error of a much larger clone one base away. This sequence joins TRBV6-1 and TRBJ1-1; 9 nucleotides line up with TRBD1. There are 13 residues in the CDR3. J was trimmed by 0 bases and V by 10 bases; bases with no gene match: 3. The germline V gene has CDR1 MNHNS and CDR2 SASEGT. Here the CDR3 DNA reads TGTGCCACCAGGACAGGGGTGAACACTGAAGCTTTCTTT. Protein: CATRTGVNTEAFF.

This clonotype was detected many times. V gene TRBV20-1 combines with J gene TRBJ2-7; tentatively, D is TRBD2 (6 bases). The CDR3 runs to 15 residues. Germline lookup yields CDR1 DFQATT and CDR2 SNEGSKA (reference sequence). Trimming took off 1 base at V and 4 bases at J, with 17 bases between the two ends. The CDR3 nucleotides read TGCAGTGCTAGAGCCCCCGGGAGAGGGGCTTACGAGCAGTACTTC. This translates into CSARAPGRGAYEQYF.

In its sample, this clonotype was seen many times. V gene TRBV20-1 combines with J gene TRBJ2-2; the match to TRBD2 covers 10 bases. After removal of 6 bases from V and 4 bases from J, the junction contained 2 bases not matched to a gene. The germline CDR1 and CDR2 sequences are DFQATT and SNEGSKA (reference sequence). The CDR3 totals 13 residues. CDR3 protein: CSAIAGGTGELFF. The DNA of the CDR3 is TGCAGTGCCATAGCGGGGGGCACCGGGGAGCTGTTTTTT.

In this sample, this clonotype turned up many times. The genes are TRBV6-5 and TRBJ1-5, with 9 positions matching TRBD1. The CDR3 extends over 14 amino acids. CDR1 and CDR2 (germline): MNHEY, SVGAGI. Losses at the gene ends were 6 bases for V and 6 bases for J; bases not matched to a gene: 6. The CDR3 reads CASRGGQGIQPQHF. The CDR3 nucleotides are TGTGCCAGCAGGGGCGGACAGGGGATTCAGCCCCAGCATTTT.

The table lists this clonotype with a few counts. V is TRBV15 and J is TRBJ2-7; TRBD2 might be the D (5 bases). Germline loops: CDR1 LNHNV, CDR2 YYDKDF (reference sequence). Trimming shortened V by 1 base and J by 3 bases, and 10 bases separated the two germline ends. The CDR3 length is 14 residues. The CDR3 nucleotides read TGTGCCACCAGCAGAGGAGGAGGAAGCTACGAGCAGTACTTC. Amino acid sequence: CATSRGGGSYEQYF.

The rearrangement joins TRBV20-1 to TRBJ1-6; 9 nucleotides match TRBD1. V gave up 3 bases and J gave up 7 bases; unmatched junction bases: 4. The CDR3 totals 14 residues. CDR1 and CDR2 (germline): DFQATT, SNEGSKA (reference sequence). Here the CDR3 reads CSASPGQGNSPLHF. The CDR3 nucleotides read TGCAGTGCTAGTCCGGGACAGGGAAATTCACCCCTCCACTTT.

This clonotype came up many times. The chain employs TRBV5-1 and TRBJ2-7; D is ambiguous. Germline assignment: CDR1 SGHRS and CDR2 YFSETQ. CDR3 length: 11 amino acids. Trimming took 7 bases from V and 3 from J, leaving 8 bases between them. The CDR3 loop is CASEDGYEQYF. CDR3 nucleotide sequence: TGCGCCAGCGAGGATGGCTACGAGCAGTACTTC.